The 21 T cell receptor beta chains below come from one sample, sequenced in a study of blood T cell repertoires in COVID-19. The repertoire was sequenced with immunoSEQ multiplex PCR; TCRdb's copy has only in-frame clones and lacks some. The repertoire holds approximately 170,000 clones, around 82% seen once, with approximately 10% in the top ten. Sequenced sample: peripheral blood. Every receptor here comes from a man between 65 and 80 years old with active or convalescent COVID-19.

J is TRBJ2-2 and V is TRBV7-2, with 9 bases aligning to TRBD2. CDR3 size: 16 residues. V lost 5 bases, J lost 4 bases, and 8 bases stayed unmatched. Germline CDR1 reads SGHTA; CDR2 reads FQGNSA. The CDR3 loop is CASSPPSGVRTGELFF. CDR3 coding DNA: TGTGCCAGCAGCCCCCCTAGCGGGGTGCGCACCGGGGAGCTGTTTTTT.

This clone appeared a few times. The chain combines TRBV5-1 with TRBJ2-7; D call uncertain. Trimming removed 5 bases at V and 2 bases at J, with 8 bases between. The CDR3 extends over 12 amino acids. Germline CDR1 is SGHRS and CDR2 is YFSETQ. The CDR3 DNA sequence: TGCGCCAGCAGGGCGGTAGCCTACGAGCAGTACTTC. Encoded protein: CASRAVAYEQYF.

J is TRBJ2-3 and V is TRBV7-9, with TRBD2 as a possible D gene (6 bases). Germline V gene sequence: CDR1 SEHNR, CDR2 FQNEAQ (reference sequence). The CDR3 is made up of 14 amino acids. The V and J ends lost 5 bases and 4 bases respectively, with 13 bases between them. In DNA form, the CDR3 reads TGTGCCAGCAGCCTAGGGGAGCGGGCAGATACGCAGTATTTT. Protein sequence: CASSLGERADTQYF.

This clone was observed a handful of times. The rearrangement links TRBV2 to TRBJ1-4; the match to TRBD1 covers 11 bases. The ends lost 7 bases at V and 0 bases at J; junction bases unmatched: 16. The CDR3 sequence is 20 residues long. Germline CDR1 and CDR2: SNHLY and FYNNEI. In DNA form, the CDR3 reads TGTGCCAGCATCGCCCTCAGGACAGGGGGCGGAACGGCAACTAATGAAAAACTGTTTTTT. Protein sequence: CASIALRTGGGTATNEKLFF.

The chain recombines TRBV6-5 with TRBJ1-6, with TRBD1 matching 7 bases. V gave up 6 bases and J gave up 8 bases; unmatched junction bases: 7. Germline lookup yields CDR1 MNHEY and CDR2 SVGAGI. The CDR3 extends over 14 amino acids. The CDR3 spells CASSLTRGDSPLHF. The CDR3 coding sequence is TGTGCCAGCAGCCTAACCAGGGGGGATTCACCCCTCCACTTT.

The rearrangement joins TRBV12-3 or TRBV12-4 to TRBJ1-2; 7 bases fit TRBD1. V lost 6 bases to trimming and J lost 6 bases; unmatched junction nucleotides: 7. The CDR3 sequence is 13 residues long. The CDR3 DNA sequence: TGTGCCAGCAGGATTGAGGGGGCTCATGGCTACACCTTC. Its protein is CASRIEGAHGYTF.

The rearrangement joins TRBV6-2 or TRBV6-3 to TRBJ2-1; 13 bases line up with TRBD2. The CDR3 runs 19 residues. CDR1 MNHEY and CDR2 SVGEGT come from the germline V gene. After removal of 5 bases from V and 7 bases from J, the junction contained 17 bases not matched to a gene. The CDR3 is CASSPGPRTSGSKRNEQFF. CDR3 nucleotide sequence: TGTGCCAGCAGTCCCGGGCCGAGGACTAGCGGGAGTAAGAGAAATGAGCAGTTCTTC.

This clone has only one observation. CDR3: CASSPRSQGAATGELFF. Here the CDR3 DNA reads TGTGCCAGCAGCCCTAGGTCACAGGGGGCGGCAACCGGGGAGCTGTTTTTT. This chain connects TRBV5-4 to TRBJ2-2, with 9 bases that match TRBD1. J was trimmed by 5 bases and V by 4 bases; bases with no gene match: 12. The CDR3 is made up of 17 amino acids. Germline V gives CDR1 SGHNT, CDR2 YYREEE (reference sequence).

This chain joins TRBV7-2 and TRBJ1-1; D remains ambiguous. CDR3 length equals 15 residues. The V gene lost 2 bases and the J gene lost 1 base, with 11 bases spanning the gap. From germline, CDR1 is SGHTA and CDR2 FQGNSA. This chain's CDR3 is CASSLNGLKNTEAFF. As DNA, the CDR3 is TGTGCCAGCAGCTTAAACGGACTGAAGAACACTGAAGCTTTCTTT.

The gene calls are TRBV7-6 and TRBJ1-2, with D possibly matching TRBD1 (5 bases). The CDR3 is 15 amino acids. CDR1 is SGHVS and CDR2 is FNYEAQ in the germline V gene. V was cut by 1 base and J by 4 bases, with 13 bases left in between. The CDR3 DNA is TGTGCCAGCAGCTTAGGCGGGGGACCGGCCTATGGCTACACCTTC. Amino acid sequence: CASSLGGGPAYGYTF.

The gene calls are TRBV29-1 and TRBJ2-6; TRBD1 might be the D (6 bases). Per the germline V gene, CDR1 is SQVTM and CDR2 is ANQGSEA. V was shortened by 2 bases and J by 1 base, with 9 bases between the two germline ends. The CDR3 totals 15 residues. The CDR3 DNA sequence: TGCAGCGTTGAACAGGGGTCGTCTGGGGCCAACGTCCTGACTTTC. It specifies CSVEQGSSGANVLTF.

The rearrangement links TRBV7-8 to TRBJ2-1; D is unclear. The CDR3 has 13 amino acids. Trimming took off 5 bases at V and 5 bases at J, with 10 bases between the two ends. Germline V CDR1 and CDR2: SGHVS, FQNEAQ. The CDR3 region is CASSRYRDNEQFF. DNA for the CDR3: TGTGCCAGCAGCCGTTACAGAGACAATGAGCAGTTCTTC.

This rearrangement joins TRBV18 to TRBJ2-1; TRBD1 matches 7 bases. CDR3 size: 15 residues. The V segment lost 4 bases and the J segment 3 bases; nucleotides outside the gene matches: 6. Germline values: CDR1 KGHSH, CDR2 LQKENI. The chain's CDR3 is CASSRQGSDYNEQFF. The CDR3 nucleotides read TGTGCCAGCTCACGACAGGGAAGTGACTACAATGAGCAGTTCTTC.

The gene calls are TRBV11-2 and TRBJ1-6; 10 bases are shared with TRBD1. The CDR3 contains 16 residues. Trimming at V came to 5 bases and at J to 10 bases, leaving 11 bases not matched to a gene. CDR1 is SGHAT, CDR2 FQNNGV, per germline. The CDR3, as DNA: TGTGCCAGCAGCAGACAACCCGGGACAGGGGAATCACCCCTCCACTTT. Protein product: CASSRQPGTGESPLHF.

As to this clone: The sample has other DNA sequences that encode this CDR3 too. This rearrangement joins TRBV6-2 or TRBV6-3 to TRBJ1-1; D unresolved. V lost 3 bases and J lost 1, with 6 bases in between. CDR3 size: 13 residues. The V gene's germline CDR1 is MNHEY and CDR2 SVGEGT. CDR3 DNA sequence: TGTGCCAGCAGTTATGGGAGGAACACTGAAGCTTTCTTT. Amino acids: CASSYGRNTEAFF.

The chain joins TRBV19 to TRBJ1-6; maybe TRBD1 (5 bases). Germline loops: CDR1 LNHDA, CDR2 SQIVND (reference sequence). V dropped 8 bases and J dropped 5 bases, with 10 bases sitting between them. The CDR3 runs to 13 residues. CDR3 nucleotides: TGTGCCAGTGGCCGACAGAATAATTCACCCCTCCACTTT. It codes for CASGRQNNSPLHF.

This rearrangement joins TRBV5-1 to TRBJ1-2; D is perhaps TRBD1 (6 bases). The germline CDR1 and CDR2 sequences are SGHRS and YFSETQ. This CDR3 is 14 amino acids long. The V end was cut by 0 bases, the J end by 5 bases, with 11 bases between. The CDR3 protein is CASSLEGHNYGYTF. In DNA form, the CDR3 reads TGCGCCAGCAGCTTGGAGGGACACAATTATGGCTACACCTTC.

The genes are TRBV18 and TRBJ2-3; 9 nucleotides align to TRBD2. With 4 bases clipped from V and 4 bases from J, the junction kept 3 bases outside the gene matches. Per germline, CDR1 KGHSH and CDR2 LQKENI. The CDR3 totals 14 residues. The DNA of the CDR3 is TGTGCCAGCTCACAGGGACTAGCCCCAGATACGCAGTATTTT. Translating gives CASSQGLAPDTQYF.

This chain connects TRBV24-1 to TRBJ1-2, with TRBD1 matching over 8 bases. Germline V CDR1 and CDR2: KGHDR, SFDVKD. The J segment lost 5 bases and the V segment lost 4 bases, leaving 2 bases of the junction unmatched. This CDR3 has 13 residues. CDR3 protein: CATSDRTGYGYTF. The CDR3 DNA is TGTGCCACCAGTGACCGGACAGGGTATGGCTACACCTTC.

This clone was observed once. The CDR3 DNA is TGTGCCAGCAGCTTAAGGGCGGGAGTCACTGAAGCTTTCTTT. It translates to CASSLRAGVTEAFF. The genes are TRBV7-2 and TRBJ1-1; the D is unclear. The CDR3 contains 14 residues. Per the germline V gene, CDR1 is SGHTA and CDR2 is FQGNSA. V lost 2 bases, J lost 4 bases, and 11 bases lay in between. The full variable domain, with the rest looked up from reference TRBV7-2 and TRBJ1-1, is GAGVSQSPSNKVTEKGKDVELRCDPISGHTALYWYRQSLGQGLEFLIYFQGNSAPDKSGLPSDRFSAERTGGSVSTLTIQRTQQEDSAVYLCASSLRAGVTEAFFGQGTRLTVV.

The chain is built from TRBV9 and TRBJ2-2; 12 bases are shared with TRBD2. Germline V lookup: CDR1 SGDLS, CDR2 YYNGEE. V shed 5 bases, J shed 1 base, and the junction held 6 bases outside the gene matches. CDR3 size: 17 residues. CDR3 protein: CASSAPGLAGNTGELFF. The CDR3 nucleotides read TGTGCCAGCAGTGCACCGGGACTAGCGGGGAACACCGGGGAGCTGTTTTTT.